This T cell receptor beta chain was recovered during a study of T cell repertoires in cytomegalovirus infection. In the study overall: Recently identified HLA-C-restricted and well-studied HLA-B-restricted CMV epitopes were used. It was the public TCR beta signatures that indicated both CMV infection and matching HLA type. Overall study results and limits: Cumulated frequencies of public TCR beta families served to identify carriers of CMV plus the relevant HLA.

Germline V gene lookup returns CDR1 SGHAT and CDR2 FQNNGV. Between the trimmed V and J ends, which lost 0 bases and 8 bases, there was a span of 13 bases. The CDR3 is made up of 14 amino acids. With regard to this clonotype: Its antigen is not identified.

TCRdb redid the calling of the reads with MiXCR, one entry per CDR3 protein. Here the sample spans 750,000 to 950,000 distinct CDR3 sequences, about 28% being singletons. This receptor was identified in a human donor in good health (CMV status not recorded). Some clones in this sample may be carry-over from other donors' samples. The chain is built from TRBV11-2 and TRBJ1-2, with D uncertain. The starting material was cultured CD8+ T cells from PBMCs, obtained from culture after CMV antigen stimulation. The CDR3 DNA is TGTGCCAGCAGCTTAGATCAAGACCCGGGCGGCTACACCTTC. This encodes CASSLDQDPGGYTF. Supplemented by reference TRBV11-2 and TRBJ1-2, the full variable domain reads EAGVAQSPRYKIIEKRQSVAFWCNPISGHATLYWYQQILGQGPKLLIQFQNNGVVDDSQLPKDRFSAERLKGVDSTLKIQPAKLEDSAVYLCASSLDQDPGGYTFGSGTRLTVV.